This T cell receptor beta chain emerged from a study of shared clonotypes between healthy human individuals. Several immunoSEQ 96-well plates shared each subset's DNA, each plate a replicate. Produced via immunoSEQ multiplex PCR; TCRdb's table is partial and in-frame only. The sample includes 660,000 or so clones, approximately 96% of them seen just once. The length of the CDR3 is 14 residues. V lost 2 bases, J lost 0 bases, and 8 bases lay in between. The germline gives CDR1 MDHEN, CDR2 SYDVKM. CD45RO-negative, CCR7-positively selected cells formed the naive CD8 fraction, excluding terminally differentiated effector memory CD45RA+ cells.

The V gene is TRBV28, the J gene TRBJ2-7; perhaps D is TRBD1 or TRBD2 (5 bases each). The TCR originated in a woman between 25 and 40 years old in good health. Specimen: naive CD8+ T cells sorted from blood. The CDR3 region is CASSLGTHSYEQYF. The DNA for the CDR3 is TGTGCCAGCAGTTTAGGGACCCACTCCTACGAGCAGTACTTC.